This is a list of T cell receptor beta chains from one sample in a study of blood T cell repertoires in COVID-19. Clones were read by immunoSEQ multiplex PCR, and TCRdb kept only the in-frame ones, dropping some. The sample lists nearly 50,000 clones; under 90% were seen once. Sequenced input: peripheral blood. The source of these receptors is a woman older than 75 with COVID-19, enrolled during active disease. Each CDR3 is given with its conserved first and last residue. A D gene is named only where the DNA matches it firmly. Clone size appears in some rows only: once, few, many, or a class for an expanded clone.

length | J | V | D | size | CDR3 | DNA
15 | TRBJ1-2 | TRBV4-2 | NA | NA | CASSQDRPARSGYTF | TGTGCCAGCAGCCAAGATAGACCGGCCCGGAGCGGCTACACCTTC
16 | TRBJ2-3 | TRBV11-2 | TRBD2 | NA | CASSIGLAAGTDTQYF | TGTGCCAGCAGCATTGGACTAGCTGCGGGCACAGATACGCAGTATTTT
13 | TRBJ2-7 | TRBV11-2 | NA | NA | CASSVASSYEQYF | TGTGCCAGCAGCGTTGCGAGCTCCTACGAGCAGTACTTC
18 | TRBJ1-2 | TRBV5-1 | TRBD1 | NA | CASSVQGGRTALNYGYTF | TGCGCCAGCAGCGTACAGGGGGGGAGGACAGCACTTAACTATGGCTACACCTTC
13 | TRBJ2-7 | TRBV6-5 | NA | NA | CASRRDISYEQYF | TGTGCCAGCAGGCGAGACATCTCCTACGAGCAGTACTTC
18 | TRBJ1-2 | TRBV11-2 | NA | NA | CASSSSEGISGYGGGYTF | TGTGCCAGCAGCTCCTCGGAAGGGATTTCAGGGTACGGGGGAGGCTACACCTTC
18 | TRBJ2-6 | TRBV13 | TRBD1 | few | CASSLTTGVGTGANVLTF | TGTGCCAGCAGCTTAACGACAGGGGTGGGGACTGGGGCCAACGTCCTGACTTTC
16 | TRBJ2-1 | TRBV11-3 | NA | NA | CASSLVGAGAYNEQFF | TGTGCCAGCAGCTTAGTAGGGGCAGGGGCCTACAATGAGCAGTTCTTC
15 | TRBJ2-2 | TRBV7-6 | NA | NA | CASRNQVGGTGELFF | TGTGCCAGCAGAAATCAAGTCGGGGGAACCGGGGAGCTGTTTTTT
15 | TRBJ2-1 | TRBV18 | NA | NA | CASSPTQGGYNEQFF | TGTGCCAGCTCACCAACTCAGGGGGGCTACAATGAGCAGTTCTTC
14 | TRBJ2-7 | TRBV2 | TRBD2 | NA | CASKVTSGIGEQYF | TGTGCCAGCAAGGTAACTAGCGGGATCGGCGAGCAGTACTTC
14 | TRBJ1-2 | TRBV5-1 | NA | NA | CASSLVAANYGYTF | TGCGCCAGCAGCTTGGTGGCAGCTAACTATGGCTACACCTTC
14 | TRBJ2-7 | TRBV18 | TRBD1 | once | CASSPPRQGKRQYF | TGTGCCAGCTCACCACCGAGACAGGGTAAACGGCAGTACTTC
15 | TRBJ1-6 | TRBV5-1 | NA | NA | CASSLGQGIDSPLHF | TGCGCCAGCAGCTTGGGCCAGGGAATTGATTCACCCCTCCACTTT
18 | TRBJ2-2 | TRBV4-2 | NA | NA | CASSQVTAAGANTGELFF | TGTGCCAGCAGCCAAGTTACCGCGGCAGGGGCGAACACCGGGGAGCTGTTTTTT
15 | TRBJ2-2 | TRBV28 | NA | NA | CASSLVAGLTGELFF | TGTGCCAGCAGCCTAGTTGCGGGCTTAACCGGGGAGCTGTTTTTT
15 | TRBJ1-2 | TRBV28 | TRBD1 | NA | CASSLPQGARDGYTF | TGTGCCAGCAGTCTTCCACAGGGGGCGCGGGATGGCTACACCTTC
15 | TRBJ2-2 | TRBV2 | NA | NA | CASSQQAVNTGELFF | TGTGCCAGCAGTCAGCAGGCCGTCAACACCGGGGAGCTGTTTTTT
14 | TRBJ2-3 | TRBV7-2 | NA | NA | CASSFLSRTDTQYF | TGTGCCAGCAGCTTTTTATCCCGCACAGATACGCAGTATTTT
16 | TRBJ1-5 | TRBV6-6 | NA | NA | CASSYPGRASNQPQHF | TGTGCCAGCAGTTACCCCGGGAGGGCTAGCAATCAGCCCCAGCATTTT
16 | TRBJ2-1 | TRBV3-1/TRBV3-2 | NA | once | CASSPPGRGKYDEQFF | TGTGCCAGCAGCCCCCCTGGCAGGGGAAAATACGATGAGCAGTTCTTC
16 | TRBJ1-5 | TRBV6-6 | TRBD1 | NA | CASSLGGADGNQPQHF | TGTGCCAGCAGCCTAGGGGGCGCGGATGGCAATCAGCCCCAGCATTTT
14 | TRBJ2-4 | TRBV2 | TRBD2 | NA | CASRAGLAGNIQYF | TGTGCCAGCAGGGCGGGACTAGCGGGAAACATTCAGTACTTC
15 | TRBJ2-1 | TRBV4-2 | NA | NA | CASSQDRAGYNEQFF | TGTGCCAGCAGCCAAGATAGAGCTGGCTACAATGAGCAGTTCTTC
15 | TRBJ1-2 | TRBV9 | TRBD1 | NA | CASSLGGQGNYGYTF | TGTGCCAGCAGCCTCGGTGGACAGGGCAACTATGGCTACACCTTC
15 | TRBJ2-2 | TRBV5-1 | NA | NA | CASSFIRGSGGELFF | TGCGCCAGCAGCTTCATCCGGGGTTCGGGAGGGGAGCTGTTTTTT
15 | TRBJ1-5 | TRBV2 | NA | NA | CASRGGIDSNQPQHF | TGTGCCAGCAGAGGAGGGATCGATAGCAATCAGCCCCAGCATTTT
16 | TRBJ2-1 | TRBV30 | TRBD2 | NA | CACPRTSGELITAQFF | TGTGCCTGTCCAAGGACTAGCGGGGAACTGATTACGGCGCAGTTCTTC
14 | TRBJ2-4 | TRBV2 | TRBD2 | NA | CARPGLAGTGIQYF | TGTGCCCGCCCGGGACTAGCGGGTACAGGCATTCAGTACTTC
13 | TRBJ1-4 | TRBV18 | NA | NA | CASSPRADEKLFF | TGTGCCAGCTCACCTAGAGCCGATGAAAAACTGTTTTTT
16 | TRBJ1-3 | TRBV3-1/TRBV3-2 | NA | NA | CASSQDIGLSGNTIYF | TGTGCCAGCAGCCAAGATATCGGTCTCTCTGGAAACACCATATATTTT
15 | TRBJ1-5 | TRBV6-6 | TRBD1 | NA | CASRVGTEGYQPQHF | TGTGCCAGCAGAGTTGGGACAGAAGGTTATCAGCCCCAGCATTTT
14 | TRBJ2-7 | TRBV6-5 | NA | NA | CASSYSAGSHEQYF | TGTGCCAGCAGTTACTCGGCGGGTTCCCACGAGCAGTACTTC
14 | TRBJ1-2 | TRBV10-1 | TRBD1 | NA | CASSKYRGDYGYTF | TGCGCCAGCAGTAAATACAGGGGAGACTATGGCTACACCTTC
15 | TRBJ2-7 | TRBV6-5 | TRBD1 | NA | CASSHRQGATYEQYF | TGTGCCAGCAGTCACAGACAGGGGGCGACCTACGAGCAGTACTTC
16 | TRBJ1-6 | TRBV27 | NA | once | CASSKPVGGHNSPLHF | TGTGCCAGCAGCAAACCCGTCGGGGGGCATAATTCACCCCTCCACTTT
14 | TRBJ1-2 | TRBV6-4 | NA | NA | CASSGWPANYGYTF | TGTGCCAGCAGTGGATGGCCAGCTAACTATGGCTACACCTTC
14 | TRBJ1-6 | TRBV7-3 | TRBD1 | NA | CASSLGDRNSPLHF | TGTGCCAGCAGCTTAGGGGACAGAAATTCACCCCTCCACTTT
15 | TRBJ2-1 | TRBV11-2 | TRBD2 | NA | CASSLLAGGYNEQFF | TGTGCCAGCAGCCTACTAGCGGGGGGCTACAATGAGCAGTTCTTC
16 | TRBJ2-7 | TRBV7-2 | TRBD2 | NA | CASSLAAGGRTYEQYF | TGTGCCAGCAGCTTAGCAGCGGGGGGCAGGACCTACGAGCAGTACTTC
13 | TRBJ1-2 | TRBV14 | NA | NA | CASSNRGSGGYTF | TGTGCCAGCAGCAATCGGGGGTCAGGCGGCTACACCTTC
13 | TRBJ2-7 | TRBV29-1 | TRBD1 | NA | CSAGQGPIYEQYF | TGCAGCGCCGGACAGGGTCCGATTTACGAGCAGTACTTC
15 | TRBJ2-3 | TRBV5-4 | NA | once | CASSPTPQSTDTQYF | TGTGCCAGCAGCCCCACCCCACAGAGCACAGATACGCAGTATTTT
12 | TRBJ1-6 | TRBV27 | TRBD1 | once | CASGNRGPPLHF | TGTGCCAGCGGAAACAGGGGTCCACCCCTCCACTTT
14 | TRBJ2-7 | TRBV3-1/TRBV3-2 | TRBD2 | once | CASSGTSGAYEQYF | TGTGCCAGCAGTGGGACTAGCGGAGCCTACGAGCAGTACTTC
12 | TRBJ1-1 | TRBV6-5 | NA | NA | CASSLDSPAAFF | TGTGCCAGCAGTCTGGACAGCCCCGCTGCTTTCTTT
14 | TRBJ1-2 | TRBV27 | TRBD1 | once | CASSSLTGGWGYTF | TGTGCCAGCAGTTCCTTGACAGGGGGCTGGGGCTACACCTTC
15 | TRBJ2-1 | TRBV19 | TRBD2 | once | CASSRTSSEYNEQFF | TGTGCCAGTAGCCGGACTAGCTCCGAATACAATGAGCAGTTCTTC
18 | TRBJ2-4 | TRBV28 | NA | NA | CASSFPSGRGRAKNIQYF | TGTGCCAGCAGTTTCCCGTCGGGGCGGGGAAGAGCCAAAAACATTCAGTACTTC
14 | TRBJ2-5 | TRBV5-1 | NA | NA | CASSLVASQETQYF | TGCGCCAGCAGCTTGGTGGCCAGCCAAGAGACCCAGTACTTC
17 | TRBJ2-5 | TRBV5-1 | TRBD2 | NA | CASSLLPSGGPLETQYF | TGCGCCAGCAGCTTGCTTCCTAGCGGGGGCCCCTTGGAGACCCAGTACTTC
14 | TRBJ1-1 | TRBV7-9 | NA | few | CASSLVGANTEAFF | TGTGCCAGCAGCTTAGTAGGGGCGAACACTGAAGCTTTCTTT
16 | TRBJ2-1 | TRBV5-1 | TRBD1 | NA | CASSRTYTDRVDEQFF | TGCGCCAGCAGCCGAACATATACCGACAGGGTCGATGAGCAGTTCTTC